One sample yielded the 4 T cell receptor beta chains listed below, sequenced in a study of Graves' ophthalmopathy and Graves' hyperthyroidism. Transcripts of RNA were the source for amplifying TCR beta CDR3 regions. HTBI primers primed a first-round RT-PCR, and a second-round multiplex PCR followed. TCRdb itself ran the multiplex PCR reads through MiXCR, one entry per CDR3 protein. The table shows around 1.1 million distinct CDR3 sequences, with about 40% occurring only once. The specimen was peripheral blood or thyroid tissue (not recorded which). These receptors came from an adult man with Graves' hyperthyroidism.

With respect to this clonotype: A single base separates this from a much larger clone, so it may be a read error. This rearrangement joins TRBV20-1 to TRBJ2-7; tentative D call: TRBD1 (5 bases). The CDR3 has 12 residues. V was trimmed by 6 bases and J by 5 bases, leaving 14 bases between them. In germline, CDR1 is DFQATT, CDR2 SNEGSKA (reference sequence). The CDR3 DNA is TGCAGTGCATGGGGCAGGGTGGACGAGCAGTACTTC. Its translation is CSAWGRVDEQYF.

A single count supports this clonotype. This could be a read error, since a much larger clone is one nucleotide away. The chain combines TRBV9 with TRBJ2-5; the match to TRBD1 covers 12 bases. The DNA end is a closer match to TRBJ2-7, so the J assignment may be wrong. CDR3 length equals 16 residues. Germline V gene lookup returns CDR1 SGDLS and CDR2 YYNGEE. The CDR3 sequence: CASSSGTGGFAYEQYF. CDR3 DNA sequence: TGTGCCAGCAGCTCCGGGACAGGGGGCTTTGCATACGAGCAGTACTTC.

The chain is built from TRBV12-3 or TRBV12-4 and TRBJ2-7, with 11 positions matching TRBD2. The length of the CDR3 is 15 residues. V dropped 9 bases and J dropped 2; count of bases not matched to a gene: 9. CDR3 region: CASGSVAGGPYEQYF. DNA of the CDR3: TGTGCCAGTGGTTCCGTAGCGGGAGGGCCCTACGAGCAGTACTTC.

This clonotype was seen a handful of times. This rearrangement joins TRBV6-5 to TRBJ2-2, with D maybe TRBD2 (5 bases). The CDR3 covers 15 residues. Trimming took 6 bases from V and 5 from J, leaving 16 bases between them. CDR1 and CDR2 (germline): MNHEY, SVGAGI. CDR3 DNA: TGTGCCAGCAGAGGGCCGGGGTTCAGTACCGGGGAGCTGTTTTTT. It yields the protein CASRGPGFSTGELFF.